The next 3 T cell receptor beta chains were all read from a single sample in a study of spatial heterogeneity in lung cancer. Time point in this sample: sample taken at primary tumor resection. MiXCR, run by TCRdb on the 5' RACE reads, gives a single entry per CDR3 protein. The sample records over 50,000 distinct CDR3 sequences, roughly 6.4% being singletons. This material consisted of PBMCs, taken at surgery. These TCRs come from a female donor with early-stage non-small cell lung cancer.

This clonotype has a handful of counts. The V gene is TRBV3-1, the J gene TRBJ2-1; TRBD2 agrees at 12 bases. Germline loops: CDR1 LGHDT, CDR2 YNNKEL (reference sequence). The CDR3 length is 16 residues. J gave up 7 bases and V 5 bases, and 9 bases lay outside the gene matches. The CDR3 loop reads CASSVLPSGGANEQFF. CDR3 coding DNA: TGTGCCAGCAGCGTACTCCCTAGCGGGGGGGCGAATGAGCAGTTCTTC.

The table lists this clonotype with many counts. CDR3 region: CASSQDTGGANRPEAFF. CDR3 bases: TGTGCCAGCAGCCAAGACACAGGGGGCGCGAATCGCCCTGAAGCTTTCTTT. The chain joins TRBV3-1 to TRBJ1-1, with 9 bases aligning to TRBD1. The CDR3 contains 17 residues. Germline V gene sequence: CDR1 LGHDT, CDR2 YNNKEL (reference sequence). The trim removed 0 bases at V and 6 bases at J, leaving 11 bases unmatched.

This clonotype appeared many times. V and J are TRBV5-1 and TRBJ2-6, with D possibly TRBD1 on 6 matching bases. CDR3 length equals 16 residues. Germline values: CDR1 SGHRS, CDR2 YFSETQ. The V and J ends lost 4 bases and 2 bases respectively, with 13 bases between them. The CDR3: CASSLGQPAGANVLTF. CDR3 nucleotides: TGCGCCAGCAGCCTGGGACAACCCGCTGGGGCCAACGTCCTGACTTTC.